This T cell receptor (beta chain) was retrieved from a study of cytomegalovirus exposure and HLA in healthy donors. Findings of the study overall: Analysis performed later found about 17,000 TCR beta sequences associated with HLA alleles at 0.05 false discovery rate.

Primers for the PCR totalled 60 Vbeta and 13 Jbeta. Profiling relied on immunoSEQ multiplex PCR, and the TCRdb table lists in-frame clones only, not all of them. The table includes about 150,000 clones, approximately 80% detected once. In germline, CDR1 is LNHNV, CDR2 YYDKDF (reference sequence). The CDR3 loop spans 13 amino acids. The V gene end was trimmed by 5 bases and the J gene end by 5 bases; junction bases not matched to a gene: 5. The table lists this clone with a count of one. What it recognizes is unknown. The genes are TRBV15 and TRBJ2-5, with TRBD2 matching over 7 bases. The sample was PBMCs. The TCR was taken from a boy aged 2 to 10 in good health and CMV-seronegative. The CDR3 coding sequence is TGTGCCACCAGCGGGGGGGTGCGTGAGACCCAGTACTTC. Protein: CATSGGVRETQYF.